The sequence of this T cell receptor beta chain was determined in a study of shared clonotypes between healthy human individuals. Findings and caveats of the study: An effect of sequencing depth on clonotype sharing among donors was expected.

The method was immunoSEQ multiplex PCR; TCRdb's version includes in-frame clones alone and lacks a portion of them. The sample gives millions of clones, just over 90% of which show up once; around 0.14% is in the top ten. Into CD45RA+ naive and CD45RA-negative memory subsets, the CD4+ cells were split. The ends lost 11 bases at V and 7 bases at J; junction bases unmatched: 15. Per the germline V gene, CDR1 is MRHNA and CDR2 is SNTAGT. The CDR3 length is 15 residues. With regard to this clone: Its specificity is unknown.

The sequence came from a man between 18 and 35 years old in good health. V usage is TRBV6-4 and J usage is TRBJ2-5; 11 bases line up with TRBD2. What was sequenced was naive CD4+ T cells sorted from blood. Subset noted: CD45RA+ positively selected. The CDR3 DNA reads as TGTGCCGGACGACTAGCGGGGAGGCGGGGGTGGACCCAGTACTTC. It is translated as CAGRLAGRRGWTQYF.